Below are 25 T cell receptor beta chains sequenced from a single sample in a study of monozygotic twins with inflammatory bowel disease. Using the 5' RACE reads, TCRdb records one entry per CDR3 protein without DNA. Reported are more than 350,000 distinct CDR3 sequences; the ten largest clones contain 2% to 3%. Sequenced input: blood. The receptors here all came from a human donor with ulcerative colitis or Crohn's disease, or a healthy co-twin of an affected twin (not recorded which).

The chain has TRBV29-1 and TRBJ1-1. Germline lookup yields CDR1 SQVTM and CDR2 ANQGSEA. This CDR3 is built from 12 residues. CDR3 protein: CSVVSQNTEAFF.

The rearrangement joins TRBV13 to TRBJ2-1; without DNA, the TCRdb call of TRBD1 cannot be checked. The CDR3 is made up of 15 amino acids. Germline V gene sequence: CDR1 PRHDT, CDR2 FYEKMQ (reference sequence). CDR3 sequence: CASSQFSGTGNEQFF.

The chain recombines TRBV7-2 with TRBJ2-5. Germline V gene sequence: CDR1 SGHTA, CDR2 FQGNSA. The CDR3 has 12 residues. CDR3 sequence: CASSGLRETQYF.

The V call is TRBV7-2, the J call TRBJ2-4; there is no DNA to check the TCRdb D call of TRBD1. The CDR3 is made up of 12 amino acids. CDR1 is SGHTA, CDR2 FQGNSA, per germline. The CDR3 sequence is CASSLDRVLQYF.

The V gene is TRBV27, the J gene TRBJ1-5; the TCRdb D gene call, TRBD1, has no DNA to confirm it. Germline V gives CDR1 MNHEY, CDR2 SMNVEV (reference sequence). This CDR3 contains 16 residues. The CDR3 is CASSSRQGSGHQPQHF.

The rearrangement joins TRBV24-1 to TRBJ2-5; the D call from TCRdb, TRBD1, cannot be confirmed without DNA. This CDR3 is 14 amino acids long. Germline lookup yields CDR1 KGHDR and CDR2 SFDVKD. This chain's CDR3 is CATSETGDGETQYF.

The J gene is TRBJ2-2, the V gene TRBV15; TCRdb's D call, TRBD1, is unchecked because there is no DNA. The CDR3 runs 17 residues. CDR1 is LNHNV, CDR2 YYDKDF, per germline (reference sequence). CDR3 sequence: CATSRPQGGSNTGELFF.

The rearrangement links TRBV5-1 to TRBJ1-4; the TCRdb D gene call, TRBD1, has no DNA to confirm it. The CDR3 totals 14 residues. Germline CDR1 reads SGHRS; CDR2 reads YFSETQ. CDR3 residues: CASSSDRVGEKLFF.

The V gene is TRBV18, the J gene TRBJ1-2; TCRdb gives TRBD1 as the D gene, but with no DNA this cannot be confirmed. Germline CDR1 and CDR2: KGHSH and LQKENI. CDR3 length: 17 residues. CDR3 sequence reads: CASSPPTGSQANYGYTF.

CDR3 region: CSARERAGTYNEQFF. The genes are TRBV20-1 and TRBJ2-1; TCRdb names TRBD2, which stays unverified in the absence of DNA. The CDR3 sequence is 15 residues long. The V gene's germline CDR1 is DFQATT and CDR2 SNEGSKA (reference sequence).

The CDR3 is CASSFRAGDTQYF. The chain has TRBV19 and TRBJ2-3; TCRdb indicates TRBD2, and absent DNA this call remains unverified. Germline V CDR1 and CDR2: LNHDA, SQIVND (reference sequence). This CDR3 has 13 residues.

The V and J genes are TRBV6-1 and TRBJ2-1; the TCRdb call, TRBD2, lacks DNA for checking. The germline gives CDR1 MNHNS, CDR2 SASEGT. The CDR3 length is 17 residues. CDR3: CASREKGLAENYNEQFF.

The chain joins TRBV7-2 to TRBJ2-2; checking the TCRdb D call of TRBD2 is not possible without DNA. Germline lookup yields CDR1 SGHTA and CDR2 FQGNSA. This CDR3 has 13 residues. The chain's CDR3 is CASSFRLAGELFF.

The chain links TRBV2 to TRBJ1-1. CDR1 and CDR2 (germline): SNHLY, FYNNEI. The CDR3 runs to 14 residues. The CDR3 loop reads CAIVKERMNTEAFF.

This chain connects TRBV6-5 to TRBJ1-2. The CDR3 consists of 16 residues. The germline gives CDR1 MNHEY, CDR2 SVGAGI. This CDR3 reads CASSYSSGGANYGYTF.

CDR3 loop: CSARDLRERGNTIYF. The chain links TRBV20-1 to TRBJ1-3; TCRdb's D gene call, TRBD1, goes unchecked for lack of DNA. This CDR3 is 15 amino acids long. Germline V gene sequence: CDR1 DFQATT, CDR2 SNEGSKA (reference sequence).

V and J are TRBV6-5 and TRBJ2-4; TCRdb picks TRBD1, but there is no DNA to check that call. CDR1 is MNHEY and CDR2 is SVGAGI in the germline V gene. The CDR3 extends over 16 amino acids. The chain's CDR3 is CASNQKTGGLTNIQYF.

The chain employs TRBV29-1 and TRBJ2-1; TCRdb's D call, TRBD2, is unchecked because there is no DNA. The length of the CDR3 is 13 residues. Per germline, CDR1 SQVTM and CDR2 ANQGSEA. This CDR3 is CSVPSGGPNEQFF.

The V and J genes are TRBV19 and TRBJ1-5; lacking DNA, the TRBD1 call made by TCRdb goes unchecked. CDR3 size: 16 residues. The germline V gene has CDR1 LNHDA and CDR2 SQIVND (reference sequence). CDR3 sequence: CASSLEIVGGNQPQHF.

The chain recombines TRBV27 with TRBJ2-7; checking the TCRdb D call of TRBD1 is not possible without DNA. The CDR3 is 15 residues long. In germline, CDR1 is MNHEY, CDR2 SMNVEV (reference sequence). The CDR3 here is CASRSVGTGNYEQYF.

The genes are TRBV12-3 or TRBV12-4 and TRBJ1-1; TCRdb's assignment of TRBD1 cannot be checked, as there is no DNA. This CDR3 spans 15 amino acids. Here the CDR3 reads CASSLSSPRGTEAFF.

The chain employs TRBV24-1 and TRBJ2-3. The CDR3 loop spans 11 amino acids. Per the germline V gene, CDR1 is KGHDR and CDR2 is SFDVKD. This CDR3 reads CATSRQDTQYF.

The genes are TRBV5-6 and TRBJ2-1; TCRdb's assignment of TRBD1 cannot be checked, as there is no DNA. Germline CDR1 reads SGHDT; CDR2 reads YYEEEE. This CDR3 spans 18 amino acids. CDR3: CASSIPGTGGFWYNEQFF.

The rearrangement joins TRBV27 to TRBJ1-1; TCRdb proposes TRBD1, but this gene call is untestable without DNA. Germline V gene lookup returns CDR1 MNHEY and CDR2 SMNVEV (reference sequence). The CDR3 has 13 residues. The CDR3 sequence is CASCDRDDTEAFF.

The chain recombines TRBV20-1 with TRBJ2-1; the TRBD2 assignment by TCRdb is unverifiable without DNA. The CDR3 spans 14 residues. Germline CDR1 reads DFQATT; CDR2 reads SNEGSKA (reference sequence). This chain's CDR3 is CSARVREFFDEQFF.